A single sample gave rise to the 28 T cell receptor beta chains below, sequenced in a study of T-cell memory formation after mild COVID-19. TCRdb re-called the 5' RACE reads through MiXCR, storing one row per CDR3 protein. The sample lists some 150,000 distinct CDR3 sequences; around 5.8% were seen once. Sequences were obtained from PBMCs or a T cell subset sorted from them (not recorded which). These receptors all stem from an adult woman who had mild COVID-19 (a few samples of this study predate the infection). Cell type and time point are not known.

The V and J genes are TRBV3-1 and TRBJ2-7, with a tentative D call TRBD1 (5 bases). Between the trimmed V and J ends, which lost 8 bases and 0 bases, there was a span of 11 bases. CDR3 length: 13 amino acids. Per germline, CDR1 LGHDT and CDR2 YNNKEL (reference sequence). CDR3 protein: CASSFQGSYEQYF. CDR3 DNA: TGTGCCAGCTCCTTCCAGGGCTCCTACGAGCAGTACTTC.

There are many counts of this clonotype. The CDR3 region is CASSPTSGGDTQYF. In DNA form, the CDR3 reads TGTGCCAGCAGCCCGACTAGCGGCGGGGATACGCAGTATTTT. The V gene is TRBV3-1, the J gene TRBJ2-3; 9 bases are a match to TRBD2. This CDR3 contains 14 residues. The V gene's germline CDR1 is LGHDT and CDR2 YNNKEL (reference sequence). Trimming cost V 4 bases and J 6 bases; bases outside gene matches: 5.

This clonotype was recorded at least ten times. The chain combines TRBV20-1 with TRBJ2-7; perhaps D is TRBD1 or TRBD2 (5 bases each). This CDR3 is 12 amino acids long. V gave up 5 bases and J gave up 5 bases, with 13 bases separating them. CDR1 DFQATT and CDR2 SNEGSKA come from the germline V gene (reference sequence). The CDR3 loop is CSAPSGTHEQYF. The CDR3 DNA reads TGCAGTGCTCCGTCCGGGACCCACGAGCAGTACTTC.

V is TRBV12-3 or TRBV12-4 and J is TRBJ1-4; no clear D. V shed 2 bases and J shed 8 bases, with 12 bases lying between them. The CDR3 totals 14 residues. The CDR3 spells CASSLYREWEKLFF. The CDR3 region has the DNA TGTGCCAGCAGTTTATACCGCGAGTGGGAAAAACTGTTTTTT.

The chain combines TRBV19 with TRBJ2-5; the match to TRBD2 covers 11 bases. J lost 2 bases, V lost 5 bases, and 4 bases had no gene match. CDR1 and CDR2 from the germline V gene are LNHDA and SQIVND (reference sequence). This CDR3 is 15 amino acids long. CDR3 nucleotide sequence: TGTGCCAGTAGTTCGACTAGCGGGATACAAGAGACCCAGTACTTC. Its translation is CASSSTSGIQETQYF.

This clonotype was detected a few times. V gene TRBV18 combines with J gene TRBJ2-1; 7 nucleotides align to TRBD1. Germline CDR1 and CDR2: KGHSH and LQKENI. The CDR3 runs 13 residues. Losses at the gene ends were 3 bases for V and 8 bases for J; bases not matched to a gene: 4. CDR3 coding DNA: TGTGCCAGCTCACCTGGGACAGTCTATGAGCAGTTCTTC. The encoded protein is CASSPGTVYEQFF.

This clonotype was recorded many times. V usage is TRBV5-5 and J usage is TRBJ2-3; TRBD1 agrees at 8 bases. Germline V gene data show CDR1 as SGHKS and CDR2 as YYEKEE (reference sequence). This CDR3 region has 15 residues. V shed 0 bases and J 7 bases; nucleotides not matched to a gene: 7. This chain's CDR3 is CASSLGFDRGNTQYF. CDR3 nucleotide sequence: TGTGCCAGCAGCTTGGGCTTCGACAGGGGAAATACGCAGTATTTT.

The chain joins TRBV6-6 to TRBJ2-6; 8 nucleotides align to TRBD1. Per germline, CDR1 MNHNY and CDR2 SVGAGI (reference sequence). V shed 7 bases, J shed 0 bases, and the junction held 14 bases outside the gene matches. The CDR3 totals 19 residues. CDR3 residues: CASKGELTGGISGANVLTF. DNA of the CDR3: TGTGCCAGCAAGGGAGAGCTAACAGGGGGGATCTCTGGGGCCAACGTCCTGACTTTC.

This clonotype was detected many times. The genes are TRBV27 and TRBJ1-5; D is perhaps TRBD1 (5 bases). This CDR3 spans 15 amino acids. V gave up 5 bases and J gave up 1 base, with 12 bases separating them. Germline values: CDR1 MNHEY, CDR2 SMNVEV (reference sequence). CDR3 sequence (DNA): TGTGCCAGCAGTCAGGGTCGGTTGAGCAATCAGCCCCAGCATTTT. It is translated as CASSQGRLSNQPQHF.

This clonotype was counted only a few times. V usage is TRBV7-8 and J usage is TRBJ2-1, with D possibly being TRBD2 (7 bases). Germline V gives CDR1 SGHVS, CDR2 FQNEAQ. Trimming cost V 5 bases and J 10 bases, with 15 bases left between them. The CDR3 length is 13 residues. Here the CDR3 reads CASSRGGTVEQFF. CDR3 in DNA: TGTGCCAGCAGCAGGGGGGGAACAGTGGAGCAGTTCTTC.

The gene calls are TRBV20-1 and TRBJ1-1; D call uncertain. V was clipped by 0 bases and J by 0 bases, with 11 bases between them. From germline, CDR1 is DFQATT and CDR2 SNEGSKA (reference sequence). This CDR3 has 15 amino acids. The CDR3 DNA follows: TGCAGTGCTAGAGATGCCAGGCGTCTGAACACTGAAGCTTTCTTT. Protein: CSARDARRLNTEAFF.

This clonotype has a handful of counts. V usage is TRBV5-1 and J usage is TRBJ1-6; D remains unclear. Trimming took 9 bases from V and 11 from J, leaving 21 bases between them. Germline V gives CDR1 SGHRS, CDR2 YFSETQ. The CDR3 spans 14 residues. CDR3 bases: TGCGCCACCCCGCCAGCTTCTCCCCGGGCACCCCTCCACTTT. This sequence encodes CATPPASPRAPLHF.

There are many counts of this clonotype. V is TRBV18 and J is TRBJ2-7; the match to TRBD1 covers 8 bases. The CDR3 contains 16 residues. V was pared by 2 bases and J by 2 bases, with 8 bases of the junction left unmatched. Germline assignment: CDR1 KGHSH and CDR2 LQKENI. The CDR3 nucleotides are TGTGCCAGCTCACCAGAATCCGGGACAGGTCCCTACGAGCAGTACTTC. Amino acids: CASSPESGTGPYEQYF.

The genes are TRBV20-1 and TRBJ2-3, with D possibly TRBD1 on 6 matching bases. Germline-derived CDR1 and CDR2 are DFQATT and SNEGSKA (reference sequence). The CDR3 is made up of 14 amino acids. Between the trimmed V and J ends, which lost 3 bases and 0 bases, there was a span of 10 bases. The CDR3 nucleotides read TGCAGTGCTAGGAGGGGGATAAGCACAGATACGCAGTATTTT. Encoded protein: CSARRGISTDTQYF.

This clonotype was recorded many times. The chain uses TRBV7-9 and TRBJ2-1; tentative D call: TRBD2 (6 bases). CDR1 is SEHNR, CDR2 FQNEAQ, per germline (reference sequence). Trimming cost V 1 base and J 9 bases, with 16 bases left between them. The CDR3 contains 15 residues. CDR3 nucleotides: TGTGCCAGCAGCTTAGACTCGACTAGTCATGGTGAGCAGTTCTTC. Translating it yields CASSLDSTSHGEQFF.

This clonotype was seen a handful of times. The chain links TRBV20-1 to TRBJ2-3; D possibly matches TRBD1 or TRBD2 (7 bases each). V gave up 5 bases and J gave up 1 base, with 22 bases separating them. The CDR3 sequence is 17 residues long. Germline loops: CDR1 DFQATT, CDR2 SNEGSKA (reference sequence). The CDR3 is CSASGGDSTSRTDTQYF. In DNA form, the CDR3 reads TGCAGTGCTTCAGGGGGGGACTCGACTAGCCGCACAGATACGCAGTATTTT.

The V call is TRBV5-4, the J call TRBJ2-7; D is possibly TRBD2 (6 bases). The CDR3 runs 15 residues. Germline lookup yields CDR1 SGHNT and CDR2 YYREEE (reference sequence). Trimming left V 0 bases short and J 6 bases short, with 16 bases between. CDR3 in DNA: TGTGCCAGCAGCTTGGAGGTAGCGGCTGGCTTCGAGCAGTACTTC. Protein sequence: CASSLEVAAGFEQYF.

This clonotype was detected a few times. The chain combines TRBV19 with TRBJ2-4, with 7 bases matching TRBD2. V shed 4 bases and J 0 bases; nucleotides not matched to a gene: 9. The CDR3 is 17 amino acids. Germline V lookup: CDR1 LNHDA, CDR2 SQIVND (reference sequence). CDR3 DNA sequence: TGTGCCAGTAGTACCGGGACTATTCGAATAGCCAAAAACATTCAGTACTTC. It encodes CASSTGTIRIAKNIQYF.

At least ten counts were recorded for this clonotype. This chain links TRBV12-3 or TRBV12-4 with TRBJ2-1; no reliable D call. CDR3 length: 13 residues. V was cut by 3 bases and J by 6 bases, with 9 bases left in between. CDR3 region: CASSFVVANEQFF. DNA of the CDR3: TGTGCCAGCAGTTTCGTGGTAGCCAATGAGCAGTTCTTC.

A remark on this clonotype: Being one base from a much bigger clone, this may be a read error. The chain joins TRBV7-6 to TRBJ2-7; 9 bases line up with TRBD1. The CDR3 extends over 15 amino acids. V dropped 4 bases and J dropped 1; count of bases not matched to a gene: 5. Germline CDR1 SGHVS, CDR2 FNYEAQ. This CDR3 reads CASSSGDRVSYEQYF. The DNA of the CDR3 is TGTGCCAGCAGCTCGGGGGACAGGGTTTCCTACGAGCAGTACTTC.

At least ten counts were recorded for this clonotype. The chain has TRBV7-2 and TRBJ2-7, with no clear D. There are 11 residues in the CDR3. The V gene's germline CDR1 is SGHTA and CDR2 FQGNSA. The V gene lost 5 bases and the J gene lost 2 bases, with 4 bases spanning the gap. The CDR3 region is CASSNAYEQYF. In nucleotides, the CDR3 is TGTGCCAGCAGCAACGCCTACGAGCAGTACTTC.

The chain employs TRBV12-3 or TRBV12-4 and TRBJ1-1; D remains ambiguous. V was cut by 0 bases and J by 7 bases, with 9 bases left in between. The CDR3 covers 13 residues. This CDR3 is CASSLARGVEAFF. CDR3 coding DNA: TGTGCCAGCAGTTTAGCGCGGGGAGTTGAAGCTTTCTTT.

There are many counts of this clonotype. This chain joins TRBV7-9 and TRBJ2-5; 12 bases match TRBD2. CDR3 length: 15 residues. Germline-derived CDR1 and CDR2 are SEHNR and FQNEAQ (reference sequence). Trimming took 5 bases from V and 5 from J; bases not matched to a gene: 6. The chain's CDR3 is CASSTLLAGGETQYF. In DNA form, the CDR3 reads TGTGCCAGCAGCACCTTACTAGCGGGAGGCGAGACCCAGTACTTC.

This clonotype was seen at least ten times. V and J are TRBV7-9 and TRBJ2-1; no definite D call. V lost 4 bases to trimming and J lost 7 bases, with 14 bases between them. CDR3 size: 14 residues. Germline V gene lookup returns CDR1 SEHNR and CDR2 FQNEAQ (reference sequence). The CDR3 spells CASSSLAMENEQFF. As DNA, the CDR3 is TGTGCCAGCAGCTCCCTGGCAATGGAGAATGAGCAGTTCTTC.

The rearrangement joins TRBV12-3 or TRBV12-4 to TRBJ2-6; maybe TRBD2 (5 bases). The CDR3 covers 15 residues. Trimming removed 5 bases at V and 2 bases at J, with 10 bases between. CDR3 nucleotides: TGTGCCAGCAGTACCTCGGGGACTGGGGCCAACGTCCTGACTTTC. This codes for CASSTSGTGANVLTF.

This clonotype was seen at least ten times. This rearrangement joins TRBV3-1 to TRBJ2-1; maybe TRBD2 (6 bases). V dropped 3 bases and J dropped 2 bases, with 14 bases sitting between them. CDR1 is LGHDT, CDR2 YNNKEL, per germline (reference sequence). The CDR3 contains 16 residues. The CDR3 nucleotides are TGTGCCAGCAGCCACGGGAGACCAAGCACCTACAATGAGCAGTTCTTC. The encoded protein is CASSHGRPSTYNEQFF.

This clonotype was observed at least ten times. The rearrangement links TRBV12-3 or TRBV12-4 to TRBJ1-5, with a possible D match to TRBD1 (5 bases). V gave up 7 bases and J gave up 2 bases, with 12 bases separating them. The CDR3 has 14 amino acids. CDR3 DNA: TGTGCCAGCACCTGGGGGAGGGGCAATCAGCCCCAGCATTTT. Encoded protein: CASTWGRGNQPQHF.

Ten or more counts support this clonotype. The chain is built from TRBV20-1 and TRBJ1-4; D not resolved. CDR3 length equals 14 residues. V was clipped by 0 bases and J by 4 bases, with 9 bases between them. From germline, CDR1 is DFQATT and CDR2 SNEGSKA (reference sequence). CDR3 sequence: CSARDQLINEKLFF. The CDR3 bases are TGCAGTGCTAGAGACCAACTAATTAATGAAAAACTGTTTTTT.